This T cell receptor beta chain was found in a study of somatic mutations in cytotoxic T cells in rheumatoid arthritis. The study pulled out CD4+ and CD8+ cells with positive magnetic bead selection and then checked their purity by flow cytometry. Clones were read by immunoSEQ multiplex PCR, and TCRdb kept only the in-frame ones, dropping some. The sample lists about 3,800 clones, 60% to 80% occurring once. The count of this clone is one. Its antigen remains unknown. Study observations and caveats: No age-related increase in CD8+ clonality was seen in healthy controls, but one was seen in rheumatoid arthritis patients.

The CDR3 extends over 14 amino acids. CDR1 is MNHEY, CDR2 SVGAGI, per germline. V was pared by 5 bases and J by 5 bases, with 15 bases between. This TCR was recovered from an adult with rheumatoid arthritis. Source material: CD8+ T cells sorted from blood. This chain connects TRBV6-5 to TRBJ1-2, with D tentatively TRBD1 (6 bases). In nucleotides, the CDR3 is TGTGCCAGCAGTCCAGGGGCCTCCTATTATGGCTACACCTTC. Protein sequence: CASSPGASYYGYTF.